The present T cell receptor (beta chain) was sequenced within a study of blood T cell repertoires in COVID-19. The length of the CDR3 is 13 residues. Deletions cut 3 bases from V and 5 bases from J, with 10 bases between. Authors' processing steps: Estimated nucleated cell counts came from reference gene primer amplification. Here immunoSEQ multiplex PCR was the method, and the copy in TCRdb shows in-frame clones only, minus some. The V and J calls and the clone size are those of that table, but D and trimming were determined from the DNA. The sample has 88,000 or so clones, 85% to 90% seen once. The sequencing sample was made of peripheral blood. The sequence derives from a man aged 60-69 years with acute or convalescent COVID-19. The chain links TRBV12-3 or TRBV12-4 to TRBJ1-1; D not certain. The CDR3 coding sequence is TGTGCCAGCAGTTTGAGCGAGGGAACTGAAGCTTTCTTT. Translated: CASSLSEGTEAFF.